The 26 T cell receptor beta chains below come from one sample, sequenced in a study of patients and donors after allogeneic stem cell transplantation. TCRdb re-called the RT-PCR reads with MiXCR, one entry per CDR3 protein. Counted here are about 400,000 distinct CDR3 sequences, 16% occurring once; the ten biggest clones make up 6% to 8%. The source material was blood, either unsorted or a sorted T cell fraction (not recorded which). The receptor set was obtained from a human donor who was either an allogeneic HSCT recipient or a stem cell or donor lymphocyte infusion donor (not recorded which). It is not recorded whose cells these are; they may come from a transplant donor.

The chain links TRBV9 to TRBJ1-2; possible D gene TRBD1, 5 bases. Germline lookup yields CDR1 SGDLS and CDR2 YYNGEE. Between the trimmed V and J ends, which lost 1 base and 5 bases, there was a span of 15 bases. The CDR3 is made up of 15 amino acids. The CDR3 nucleotides are TGTGCCAGCAGCGTATTGGGAGGGGAGATTTATGGCTACACCTTC. Amino acids: CASSVLGGEIYGYTF.

There are many counts of this clonotype. This sequence joins TRBV3-1 and TRBJ2-1, with 7 bases identical to TRBD2. J lost 5 bases, V lost 0 bases, and 10 bases had no gene match. Germline V gives CDR1 LGHDT, CDR2 YNNKEL (reference sequence). The CDR3 totals 17 residues. Here the CDR3 DNA reads TGTGCCAGCAGCCAAGACCCCCCTGGCGGGGGACACAATGAGCAGTTCTTC. Protein product: CASSQDPPGGGHNEQFF.

This chain uses TRBV11-2 with TRBJ2-1; TRBD2 matches at 8 bases. From germline, CDR1 is SGHAT and CDR2 FQNNGV. Trimming took 8 bases from V and 0 from J; bases not matched to a gene: 3. The CDR3 has 14 residues. CDR3 sequence (DNA): TGTGCCAGCGCCGGGGGGGGCTCCTACAATGAGCAGTTCTTC. This sequence encodes CASAGGGSYNEQFF. The full variable domain, with the rest looked up from reference TRBV11-2 and TRBJ2-1, is EAGVAQSPRYKIIEKRQSVAFWCNPISGHATLYWYQQILGQGPKLLIQFQNNGVVDDSQLPKDRFSAERLKGVDSTLKIQPAKLEDSAVYLCASAGGGSYNEQFFGPGTRLTVL.

This clonotype has ten or more counts. The chain links TRBV27 to TRBJ1-6, with D possibly matching TRBD1 (5 bases). Trimming removed 7 bases at V and 10 bases at J, with 26 bases between. Germline-derived CDR1 and CDR2 are MNHEY and SMNVEV (reference sequence). The CDR3 runs to 17 residues. Here the CDR3 reads CASKPYRGSTKGSPLHF. The CDR3 DNA reads TGTGCCAGCAAACCATATAGGGGCAGCACAAAGGGATCACCCCTCCACTTT.

This clonotype came up many times. The V call is TRBV12-3 or TRBV12-4, the J call TRBJ2-7; D unresolved. V was cut by 3 bases and J by 12 bases, with 15 bases left in between. The CDR3 is made up of 12 amino acids. The CDR3 reads CASSLRIFRLYF. In DNA form, the CDR3 reads TGTGCCAGCAGTTTGCGGATTTTTCGGCTGTACTTC.

This clonotype was observed at least ten times. The chain links TRBV15 to TRBJ2-1; D remains unclear. Germline CDR1 reads LNHNV; CDR2 reads YYDKDF (reference sequence). V was trimmed by 0 bases and J by 8 bases, leaving 2 bases between them. CDR3 size: 11 residues. CDR3 sequence reads: CATSREDEQFF. CDR3 nucleotides: TGTGCCACCAGCAGAGAGGATGAGCAGTTCTTC.

The J gene is TRBJ2-7, the V gene TRBV6-5; unclear D gene. V was trimmed by 10 bases and J by 5 bases, leaving 12 bases between them. From germline, CDR1 is MNHEY and CDR2 SVGAGI. The CDR3 is made up of 11 amino acids. CDR3 in amino acids: CATSRIHEQYF. As DNA, the CDR3 is TGTGCCACATCAAGGATACACGAGCAGTACTTC.

V is TRBV7-2 and J is TRBJ2-7; TRBD2 matches 8 bases. CDR1 SGHTA and CDR2 FQGNSA come from the germline V gene. The CDR3 runs 14 residues. The junction had 10 bases not matched to a gene; V was cut back by 5 bases and J by 7 bases. CDR3: CASSLRGGGIEQYF. The CDR3 DNA follows: TGTGCCAGCAGCCTACGGGGGGGCGGAATAGAGCAGTACTTC.

This chain uses TRBV7-8 with TRBJ2-1; D unresolved. The CDR3 is 18 amino acids. Trimming removed 5 bases at V and 0 bases at J, with 20 bases between. Germline assignment: CDR1 SGHVS and CDR2 FQNEAQ. The CDR3 nucleotides read TGTGCCAGCAGCCAGACCGGTGCAGGCCTGAGCTCCTACAATGAGCAGTTCTTC. This codes for CASSQTGAGLSSYNEQFF.

The CDR3 reads CASSPDWYTQYF. The CDR3 bases are TGCGCCAGCAGCCCAGATTGGTATACGCAGTATTTT. The genes are TRBV5-1 and TRBJ2-3; D not resolved. There are 12 residues in the CDR3. CDR1 is SGHRS, CDR2 YFSETQ, per germline. V was trimmed by 4 bases and J by 7 bases, leaving 10 bases between them.

This clonotype was observed a few times. The chain couples TRBV7-8 to TRBJ1-4; 9 nucleotides align to TRBD1. The CDR3 sequence is 15 residues long. Per germline, CDR1 SGHVS and CDR2 FQNEAQ. V was pared by 3 bases and J by 8 bases, with 7 bases of the junction left unmatched. CDR3 protein: CASSFTGGQGEKLFF. The DNA for the CDR3 is TGTGCCAGCAGCTTTACAGGGGGCCAGGGAGAAAAACTGTTTTTT.

The CDR3 DNA is TGTGCCAGCCTTCGAGGAAACACCATATATTTT. Protein: CASLRGNTIYF. The rearrangement uses TRBV6-5 and TRBJ1-3; D unresolved. The CDR3 spans 11 residues. CDR1 MNHEY and CDR2 SVGAGI come from the germline V gene. The V gene lost 8 bases and the J gene lost 4 bases, with 6 bases spanning the gap.

This clonotype was picked up a small number of times. The J gene is TRBJ2-5, the V gene TRBV20-1; 10 nucleotides agree with TRBD2. Germline CDR1 is DFQATT and CDR2 is SNEGSKA (reference sequence). This CDR3 comprises 14 residues. Unmatched junction bases numbered 9, after V lost 6 bases and J lost 5 bases. The CDR3 region has the DNA TGCAGTGCCCCTTTGCTAGCGGGAGTTGAGACCCAGTACTTC. As protein: CSAPLLAGVETQYF.

This clonotype came up a few times. V is TRBV4-2 and J is TRBJ2-2; 8 bases are a match to TRBD2. The junction had 10 bases not matched to a gene; V was cut back by 4 bases and J by 6 bases. Germline V gene data show CDR1 as LGHNA and CDR2 as YNFKEQ. The CDR3 sequence is 16 residues long. The chain's CDR3 is CASSPGGAGSSGELFF. In DNA, the CDR3 is TGTGCCAGCAGCCCCGGGGGGGCCGGATCTTCCGGGGAGCTGTTTTTT.

This clonotype has a handful of counts. This chain joins TRBV4-1 and TRBJ2-5; 8 nucleotides align to TRBD2. This CDR3 region has 19 residues. The germline V gene has CDR1 MGHRA and CDR2 YSYEKL. The ends lost 0 bases at V and 5 bases at J; junction bases unmatched: 17. CDR3 residues: CASSQDRGSGSSRVETQYF. The CDR3 bases are TGCGCCAGCAGCCAAGATCGGGGAAGCGGGAGCTCTAGGGTGGAGACCCAGTACTTC.

This clonotype occurred a few times. The V gene is TRBV20-1, the J gene TRBJ2-1; 14 bases agree with TRBD2. The V and J ends lost 0 bases and 0 bases, in that order; junction bases with no gene match: 7. The CDR3 has 19 residues. The germline CDR1 and CDR2 sequences are DFQATT and SNEGSKA (reference sequence). The CDR3 DNA reads TGCAGTGCTAGAGAGAGGACTAGCGGGAGGAGGAGCTCCTACAATGAGCAGTTCTTC. Protein: CSARERTSGRRSSYNEQFF.

There are a few counts of this clonotype. The chain joins TRBV5-1 to TRBJ2-6; 14 positions match TRBD2. V lost 4 bases, J lost 7 bases, and 4 bases stayed unmatched. Germline V lookup: CDR1 SGHRS, CDR2 YFSETQ. This CDR3 spans 16 amino acids. In nucleotides, the CDR3 is TGCGCCAGCAGCGGGACTAGCGGGGGTAAAGCCAACGTCCTGACTTTC. Residues: CASSGTSGGKANVLTF.

The rearrangement joins TRBV5-1 to TRBJ1-3; weak D call: TRBD1 (5 bases). The V end was cut by 3 bases, the J end by 4 bases, with 14 bases between. The CDR3 covers 15 residues. Per germline, CDR1 SGHRS and CDR2 YFSETQ. The CDR3 DNA follows: TGCGCCAGCAGCTGGGCCCGGGACTCAGGAAACACCATATATTTT. Translation: CASSWARDSGNTIYF.

This rearrangement joins TRBV16 to TRBJ2-1; 12 positions match TRBD2. V lost 4 bases and J lost 4; bases outside the gene matches: 8. The CDR3 runs to 17 residues. Germline V gene sequence: CDR1 KGHSY, CDR2 FQNENV. This CDR3 is CASSPRIGLAGYNEQFF. CDR3 DNA sequence: TGTGCCAGCAGCCCCCGGATTGGACTAGCGGGGTACAATGAGCAGTTCTTC. The whole variable domain, remainder taken from reference TRBV16 and TRBJ2-1, is GEEVAQTPKHLVRGEGQKAKLYCAPIKGHSYVFWYQQVLKNEFKFLISFQNENVFDETGMPKERFSAKCLPNSPCSLEIQATKLEDSAVYFCASSPRIGLAGYNEQFFGPGTRLTVL.

The rearrangement joins TRBV4-1 to TRBJ2-3; 12 nucleotides agree with TRBD2. This CDR3 comprises 15 residues. Germline V gene data show CDR1 as MGHRA and CDR2 as YSYEKL. The trim removed 7 bases at V and 5 bases at J, leaving 7 bases unmatched. CDR3 protein: CASTRLAGALDTQYF. Here the CDR3 DNA reads TGCGCCAGCACCCGACTAGCGGGAGCTTTAGATACGCAGTATTTT.

This clonotype showed up just a few times. The chain uses TRBV6-1 and TRBJ2-7; 13 bases fit TRBD2. Germline assignment: CDR1 MNHNS and CDR2 SASEGT. After removal of 1 base from V and 5 bases from J, the junction contained 2 bases not matched to a gene. The CDR3 consists of 15 residues. The chain's CDR3 is CASSEELAGGNEQYF. The CDR3 bases are TGTGCCAGCAGTGAAGAACTAGCGGGAGGGAACGAGCAGTACTTC.

This clonotype was seen a handful of times. The V and J genes are TRBV6-5 and TRBJ1-5; D is ambiguous. The V and J ends lost 4 bases and 7 bases respectively, with 14 bases between them. This CDR3 is 14 amino acids long. The germline V gene encodes CDR1 MNHEY and CDR2 SVGAGI. The CDR3: CASSSAPREQPQHF. CDR3 DNA: TGTGCCAGCAGTTCTGCCCCGAGGGAACAGCCCCAGCATTTT.

Many counts were recorded for this clonotype. The V and J genes are TRBV4-1 and TRBJ2-1, with D unresolved. This CDR3 comprises 13 residues. The germline V gene has CDR1 MGHRA and CDR2 YSYEKL. Deletions cut 1 base from V and 7 bases from J, with 8 bases between. CDR3 residues: CASSQAYTNEQFF. CDR3 bases: TGCGCCAGCAGCCAAGCTTACACAAATGAGCAGTTCTTC.

The chain recombines TRBV6-1 with TRBJ2-7; D possibly corresponds to TRBD1 (6 bases). Between the trimmed V and J ends, which lost 6 bases and 1 base, there was a span of 13 bases. This CDR3 comprises 14 residues. Germline lookup yields CDR1 MNHNS and CDR2 SASEGT. CDR3 in DNA: TGTGCCAGCAGCCCTCTTAGGGGGTCCTACGAGCAGTACTTC. Amino acid sequence: CASSPLRGSYEQYF.

Only a few counts were recorded for this clonotype. The chain is built from TRBV6-1 and TRBJ2-1; the match to TRBD2 covers 11 bases. Trimming removed 5 bases from V and 8 bases from J; junction bases left unmatched: 11. The germline V gene encodes CDR1 MNHNS and CDR2 SASEGT. The CDR3 extends over 16 amino acids. The CDR3 protein is CASSPFLAGGGYEQFF. CDR3 nucleotides: TGTGCCAGCAGTCCCTTTCTAGCGGGGGGAGGTTATGAGCAGTTCTTC.

V is TRBV6-2 or TRBV6-3 and J is TRBJ1-5, with D tentatively TRBD1 (5 bases). The CDR3 is 15 amino acids. Trimming shortened V by 0 bases and J by 10 bases, and 16 bases separated the two germline ends. The V gene's germline CDR1 is MNHEY and CDR2 SVGEGT. CDR3 in DNA: TGTGCCAGCAGTTACTCCCGGGACGGTGGCGTCCCCCAGCATTTT. Protein product: CASSYSRDGGVPQHF.